This T cell receptor (beta chain) was observed in a study of blood T cell repertoires in COVID-19. Profiling relied on immunoSEQ multiplex PCR, and the TCRdb table lists in-frame clones only, not all of them. In the table there are about 250,000 clones, 86% of which are singletons. The sample comprised peripheral blood. The clonotype was recovered from a woman at least 80 years old with COVID-19, enrolled during active disease.

DNA of the CDR3: TGCGCCAGCAGCTTGGCCACCGCGGGGGGCGGCCAAGAGACCCAGTACTTC. This encodes CASSLATAGGGQETQYF. The chain combines TRBV5-1 with TRBJ2-5; 8 bases are shared with TRBD2. Germline CDR1 and CDR2: SGHRS and YFSETQ. The ends lost 0 bases at V and 1 base at J; junction bases unmatched: 8. The CDR3 totals 17 residues.